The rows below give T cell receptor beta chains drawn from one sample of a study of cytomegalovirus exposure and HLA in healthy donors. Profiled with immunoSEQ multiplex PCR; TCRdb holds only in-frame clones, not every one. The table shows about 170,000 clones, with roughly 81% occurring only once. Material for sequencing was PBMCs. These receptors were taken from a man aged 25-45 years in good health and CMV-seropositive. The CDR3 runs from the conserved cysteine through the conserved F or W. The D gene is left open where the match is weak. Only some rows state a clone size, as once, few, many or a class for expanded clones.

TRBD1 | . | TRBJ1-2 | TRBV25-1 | TGTGCCAGCAGTGAAGGGGACAGTCCTAACTATGGCTACACCTTC | CASSEGDSPNYGYTF
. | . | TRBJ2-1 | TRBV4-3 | TGCGCCAGCAGCCCCGAAGCTCACGCTAATGAGCAGTTCTTC | CASSPEAHANEQFF
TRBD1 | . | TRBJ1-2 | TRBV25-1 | TGTGCCAGCAGTGAGAGCGACAGGGGGTTCAATGGCTACACCTTC | CASSESDRGFNGYTF
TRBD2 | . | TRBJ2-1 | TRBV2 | TGTGCCAGCAGTGATCTGACGGGAGGGAAAAATGAGCAGTTCTTC | CASSDLTGGKNEQFF
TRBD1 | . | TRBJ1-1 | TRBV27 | TGTGCCAGCAGTGCCGACAGGGGCACTGAAGCTTTCTTT | CASSADRGTEAFF
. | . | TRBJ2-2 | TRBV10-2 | TGCGCCAGCACACGAGGGAACACCGGGGAGCTGTTTTTT | CASTRGNTGELFF
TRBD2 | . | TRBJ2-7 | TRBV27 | TGTGCCAGCAGCTTAGCGGGGAACTCCTACGAGCAGTACTTC | CASSLAGNSYEQYF
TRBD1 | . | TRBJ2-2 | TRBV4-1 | TGCGCCAGCTCCGGGGACAGGGCGGTTCGTGGGGAGCTGTTTTTT | CASSGDRAVRGELFF
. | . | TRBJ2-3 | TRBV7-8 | TGTGCCAGCAGCTCCCCTTGGGGCCGGAGCACAGATACGCAGTATTTT | CASSSPWGRSTDTQYF
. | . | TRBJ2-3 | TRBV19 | TGTGCCAGTAGTATTCCTAGCACAGATACGCAGTATTTT | CASSIPSTDTQYF
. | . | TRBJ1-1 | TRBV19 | TGTGCCAGTACGAAGGCCCAGAGCGTCGGGAACACTGAAGCTTTCTTT | CASTKAQSVGNTEAFF
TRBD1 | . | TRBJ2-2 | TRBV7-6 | TGTGCCAGCAGCTTGGGGATCGGGACAGGGGCTACCGGGGAGCTGTTTTTT | CASSLGIGTGATGELFF
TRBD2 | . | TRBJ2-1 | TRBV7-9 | TGTGCCAGCAGCTCGACTAGCGGGATGTCCTACAATGAGCAGTTCTTC | CASSSTSGMSYNEQFF
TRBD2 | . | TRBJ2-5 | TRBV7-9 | TGTGCCAGCAGCCCCGGACTAGCGGGAGTGGGCAAAGAGACCCAGTACTTC | CASSPGLAGVGKETQYF
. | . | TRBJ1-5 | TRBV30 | TGTGCCTGGAGTGTACAACACCCAGGGCCCCAGCATTTT | CAWSVQHPGPQHF
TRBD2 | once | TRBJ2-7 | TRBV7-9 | TGTTCCAGCAGCCCACGACTAGCGGGTCCCTACGAGCAGTACTTC | CSSSPRLAGPYEQYF
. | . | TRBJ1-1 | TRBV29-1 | TGCAGCGTTGGGCAGGGTGGAATGCCTGAAGCTTTCTTT | CSVGQGGMPEAFF
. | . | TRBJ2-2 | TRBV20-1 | TGCAGTGCCCCACAGGGCGGGGAGCTGTTTTTT | CSAPQGGELFF
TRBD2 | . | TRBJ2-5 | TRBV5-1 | TGCGCCAGCAGCTCAACTAGCGGGATGGGGATTAGAGAGACCCAGTACTTC | CASSSTSGMGIRETQYF
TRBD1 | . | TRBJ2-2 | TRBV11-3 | TGTGCCAGCAGCTCCAGGGGGCACTTAAACACCGGGGAGCTGTTTTTT | CASSSRGHLNTGELFF
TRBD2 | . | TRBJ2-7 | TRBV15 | TGTGCCACCAGCAGACTAGCGGGAGTTAACGAGCAGTACTTC | CATSRLAGVNEQYF
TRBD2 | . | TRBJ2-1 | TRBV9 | TGTGCCAGCAGCCTTAGCGGGGGGTTTTACAATGAGCAGTTCTTC | CASSLSGGFYNEQFF
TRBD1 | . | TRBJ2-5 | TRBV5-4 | TGTGCCAGCAGCGACAGGGTGGGAGAGACCCAGTACTTC | CASSDRVGETQYF
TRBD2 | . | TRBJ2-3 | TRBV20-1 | TGCAGTGGACTAGCCACAGATACGCAGTATTTT | CSGLATDTQYF
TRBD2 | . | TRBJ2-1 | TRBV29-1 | TGCAGCGTTGGGATGACTAGCGGGAGGGACAATGAGCAGTTCTTC | CSVGMTSGRDNEQFF
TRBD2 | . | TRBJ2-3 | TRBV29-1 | TGCAGCGTGACTAGCGGGGGCACAGATACGCAGTATTTT | CSVTSGGTDTQYF
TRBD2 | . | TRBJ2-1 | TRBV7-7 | TGTGCTAGCAGCCCCGGGACTAGGAATGAGCAGTTCTTC | CASSPGTRNEQFF
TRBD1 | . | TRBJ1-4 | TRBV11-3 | TGTGCCAGCAGTCTCGGGACAGCCCCAACTAATGAAAAACTGTTTTTT | CASSLGTAPTNEKLFF
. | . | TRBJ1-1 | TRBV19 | TGTGCCAGTAGTATAGATCGCGGGAGGGGCGCTGAAGCTTTCTTT | CASSIDRGRGAEAFF
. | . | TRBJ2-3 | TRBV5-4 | TGTGCCAGCACCTCTCCCCAGACTACAGATACGCAGTATTTT | CASTSPQTTDTQYF
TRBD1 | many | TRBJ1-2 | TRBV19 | TGTGCCAGTAGTATAGGTGGACAGGTTAACTATGGCTACACCTTC | CASSIGGQVNYGYTF